The 4 T cell receptor beta chains presented below share a single source sample, sequenced in a study of cytomegalovirus exposure and HLA in healthy donors (dated by TCRdb to the late 2010s). Library preparation was by the immunoSEQ multiplex PCR assay. The table was pulled from immuneACCESS by TCRdb, which kept in-frame rearrangements only. Such tables lose some clones; where checked, under half of the loss comes from unresolved V genes, and the rest has no known cause. The sample table lists tens of thousands of clones, about 92% of them with a count of one. 4.5% to 6% of the sample comes from the top ten. The source material was PBMCs. The origin of the receptors is a young woman in good health and CMV-seronegative.

This chain uses TRBV7-2 with TRBJ1-1; D not resolved. Germline CDR1 is SGHTA and CDR2 is FQGNSA. This CDR3 region has 14 residues. V lost 5 bases to trimming and J lost 1 base, with 11 bases between them. This CDR3 reads CASSPRTGNTEAFF. In nucleotides, the CDR3 is TGTGCCAGCAGCCCTCGAACGGGGAACACTGAAGCTTTCTTT. The variable domain in full, with the rest retrieved from reference TRBV7-2 and TRBJ1-1, is GAGVSQSPSNKVTEKGKDVELRCDPISGHTALYWYRQSLGQGLEFLIYFQGNSAPDKSGLPSDRFSAERTGGSVSTLTIQRTQQEDSAVYLCASSPRTGNTEAFFGQGTRLTVV.

The chain couples TRBV2 to TRBJ1-2; 7 nucleotides agree with TRBD1. J lost 4 bases, V lost 5 bases, and 7 bases had no gene match. Germline V gives CDR1 SNHLY, CDR2 FYNNEI. There are 14 residues in the CDR3. CDR3 amino acids: CASSTDRVGYGYTF. Here the CDR3 DNA reads TGTGCCAGCAGTACCGACAGGGTAGGCTATGGCTACACCTTC.

The chain has TRBV29-1 and TRBJ2-1, with D perhaps TRBD2 (6 bases). The V gene's germline CDR1 is SQVTM and CDR2 ANQGSEA. V lost 8 bases and J 9 bases, leaving 17 bases between the germline ends. The CDR3 has 12 amino acids. The CDR3 region has the DNA TGCAGCAATACCGGGAGTGGGCCTGAGCAGTTCTTC. This translates into CSNTGSGPEQFF.

The genes are TRBV10-3 and TRBJ2-7; 12 nucleotides agree with TRBD1. In germline, CDR1 is ENHRY, CDR2 SYGVKD. V was pared by 8 bases and J by 0 bases, with 14 bases of the junction left unmatched. This CDR3 is 18 amino acids long. This chain's CDR3 is CAIGSPGTGGPRSYEQYF. The CDR3 DNA reads TGTGCCATCGGAAGTCCCGGGACAGGGGGCCCGCGCTCCTACGAGCAGTACTTC.